This T cell receptor beta chain emerged from a study of cytomegalovirus exposure and HLA in healthy donors. Germline V gives CDR1 KGHSH, CDR2 LQKENI. The germline V and J ends were trimmed by 0 bases and 7 bases, with 13 bases remaining between them. The CDR3 loop spans 14 amino acids. Data came from immunoSEQ multiplex PCR; TCRdb stores just in-frame clones and leaves some out. Among about 130,000 clones listed, roughly 93% were seen once. The specimen was PBMCs. The TCR was taken from a man between 18 and 29 years old in good health and CMV-seropositive. The rearrangement uses TRBV18 and TRBJ2-7; a possible D gene is TRBD2 (8 bases). The chain's CDR3 is CASSPPSGTVEQYF. CDR3 DNA: TGTGCCAGCTCACCACCTAGCGGGACAGTGGAGCAGTACTTC.